This is a list of T cell receptor beta chains from one sample in a study of T cell changes during pregnancy in multiple sclerosis. TCRdb's table, derived via immunoSEQ multiplex PCR, lists solely in-frame clones and lacks some. The sample shows roughly 80,000 clones, around nine tenths of them seen only once. The specimen comprised peripheral blood, sampled before pregnancy. The source is a female donor with multiple sclerosis, enrolled in a pregnancy study. Both conserved end residues are part of each CDR3. A D gene is named only where the DNA matches it firmly. Part of the rows lack a size; the others show once, few, many or a class for expanded clones.

J	size	D	V	CDR3	DNA
TRBJ1-3	.	TRBD1	TRBV7-6	CASSLYQGASGNTIYF	TGTGCCAGCAGCTTATACCAGGGGGCCTCTGGAAACACCATATATTTT
TRBJ1-4	.	.	TRBV4-1	CASSQDPNEKLFF	TGCGCCAGCAGCCAAGATCCAAATGAAAAACTGTTTTTT
TRBJ2-2	.	.	TRBV21-1	CASSKRGQDDPFRTGELFF	TGTGCCAGCAGCAAAAGGGGACAGGATGATCCCTTTAGGACCGGGGAGCTGTTTTTT
TRBJ1-4	.	.	TRBV7-2	CASSLEVRGREKLFF	TGTGCCAGCAGTCTAGAGGTCAGGGGCCGAGAAAAACTGTTTTTT
TRBJ1-3	once	TRBD1	TRBV5-1	CASSVKGDRGDTIYF	TGCGCCAGCAGCGTCAAAGGGGACAGGGGAGACACCATATATTTT
TRBJ2-2	.	TRBD1	TRBV2	CASMGQGARTGELFF	TGTGCCAGCATGGGACAGGGGGCGCGGACCGGGGAGCTGTTTTTT
TRBJ1-2	.	TRBD1	TRBV6-5	CASSRDRGYGYTF	TGTGCCAGCAGTAGGGACAGAGGCTATGGCTACACCTTC
TRBJ2-5	.	TRBD2	TRBV7-2	CASSFYSGGQETQYF	TGTGCCAGCAGCTTTTACAGCGGGGGACAAGAGACCCAGTACTTC
TRBJ2-7	.	TRBD2	TRBV28	CASTPGWTGASGGSFSYEQYF	TGTGCCAGCACCCCGGGGTGGACAGGGGCTAGCGGGGGGTCATTCTCCTACGAGCAGTACTTC
TRBJ2-5	.	TRBD2	TRBV9	CASSAAGRGGLETQYF	TGTGCCAGCAGCGCAGCGGGGCGGGGCGGGTTGGAGACCCAGTACTTC
TRBJ1-6	.	TRBD1	TRBV5-1	CASGTGSNSPLHF	TGCGCCTCCGGGACAGGGTCAAATTCACCCCTCCACTTT
TRBJ2-6	.	.	TRBV7-9	CASSSLSGANVLTF	TGTGCCAGCAGTTCCCTCTCTGGGGCCAACGTCCTGACTTTC
TRBJ1-5	few	TRBD1	TRBV4-1	CASSQGTGGNQPQHF	TGCGCCAGCAGCCAAGGAACAGGGGGCAATCAGCCCCAGCATTTT
TRBJ1-5	.	.	TRBV27	CASSPLTGGFSNQPQHF	TGTGCCAGCAGTCCACTTACAGGTGGCTTTAGCAATCAGCCCCAGCATTTT
TRBJ2-5	.	TRBD2	TRBV19	CASSVSSGAAQETQYF	TGTGCCAGTAGTGTCTCTAGCGGGGCTGCCCAAGAGACCCAGTACTTC
TRBJ1-6	.	TRBD1	TRBV30	CAWSAQDRVVAVGSPLHF	TGTGCCTGGAGTGCCCAGGACAGGGTAGTAGCCGTAGGCTCACCCCTCCACTTT
TRBJ1-1	.	.	TRBV10-2	CASRNPAFARETNTEAFF	TGCGCCAGCCGTAACCCGGCGTTCGCGAGAGAGACTAACACTGAAGCTTTCTTT
TRBJ2-7	.	TRBD2	TRBV5-6	CASSLTREGEQYF	TGTGCCAGCAGCTTGACCAGGGAGGGTGAGCAGTACTTC
TRBJ2-7	.	.	TRBV20-1	CSALSYEQYF	TGCAGTGCCTTGTCCTACGAGCAGTACTTC
TRBJ1-6	.	.	TRBV10-1	CASSSSGDGNSPLHF	TGCGCCAGCAGTTCCTCAGGGGATGGGAATTCACCCCTCCACTTT
TRBJ1-6	.	TRBD1	TRBV7-9	CASSPRGQGTSPLHF	TGTGCCAGCAGCCCAAGGGGGCAGGGGACCTCACCCCTCCACTTT
TRBJ2-5	once	.	TRBV7-2	CASSFDYQETQYF	TGTGCCAGCAGCTTTGACTACCAAGAGACCCAGTACTTC
TRBJ1-1	.	.	TRBV7-9	CASSFSQGSEAFF	TGTGCCAGCAGCTTCAGCCAGGGTTCTGAAGCTTTCTTT